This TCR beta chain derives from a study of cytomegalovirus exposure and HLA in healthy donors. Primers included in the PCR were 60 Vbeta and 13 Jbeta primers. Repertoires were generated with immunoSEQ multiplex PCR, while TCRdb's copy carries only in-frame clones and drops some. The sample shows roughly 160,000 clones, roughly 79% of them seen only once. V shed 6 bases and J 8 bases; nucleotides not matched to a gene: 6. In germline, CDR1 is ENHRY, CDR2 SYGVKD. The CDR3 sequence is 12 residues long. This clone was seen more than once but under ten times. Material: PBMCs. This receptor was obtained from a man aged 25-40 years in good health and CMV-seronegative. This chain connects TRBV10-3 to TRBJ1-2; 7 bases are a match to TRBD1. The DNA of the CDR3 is TGTGCCATCAGGTACACAGGGGACGGCTACACCTTC. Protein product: CAIRYTGDGYTF.